This T cell receptor (beta chain) derives from a study of T cells after yellow fever vaccination. For the study at large: Low-cell-number fractions were prepared with SMART-Seq v4 Ultra Low Input. Whole-study results and caveats: The bulk population could contribute abundant contaminating clonotypes to FACS-sorted repertoires. Subsequent booster samples again held most clones from primary vaccination (96% CD4, 85% to 90% CD8).

This clonotype has a handful of counts. Its specificity is not known. Germline loops: CDR1 SGHKS, CDR2 YYEKEE (reference sequence). This CDR3 has 13 residues. V was pared by 0 bases and J by 10 bases, with 13 bases between. TCRdb passed the 5' RACE reads through MiXCR, listing each CDR3 protein once. The data show 550,000 or so distinct CDR3 sequences, roughly a fifth seen once. The material was PBMCs, obtained 15 days after the yellow fever booster vaccination. The chain has TRBV5-5 and TRBJ1-1, with TRBD1 as a possible D gene (6 bases). This receptor was identified in a young man who received the YFV17D yellow fever vaccine. The CDR3: CASSLVGGGAAFF. As DNA, the CDR3 is TGTGCCAGCAGCTTGGTCGGGGGGGGCGCAGCTTTCTTT.